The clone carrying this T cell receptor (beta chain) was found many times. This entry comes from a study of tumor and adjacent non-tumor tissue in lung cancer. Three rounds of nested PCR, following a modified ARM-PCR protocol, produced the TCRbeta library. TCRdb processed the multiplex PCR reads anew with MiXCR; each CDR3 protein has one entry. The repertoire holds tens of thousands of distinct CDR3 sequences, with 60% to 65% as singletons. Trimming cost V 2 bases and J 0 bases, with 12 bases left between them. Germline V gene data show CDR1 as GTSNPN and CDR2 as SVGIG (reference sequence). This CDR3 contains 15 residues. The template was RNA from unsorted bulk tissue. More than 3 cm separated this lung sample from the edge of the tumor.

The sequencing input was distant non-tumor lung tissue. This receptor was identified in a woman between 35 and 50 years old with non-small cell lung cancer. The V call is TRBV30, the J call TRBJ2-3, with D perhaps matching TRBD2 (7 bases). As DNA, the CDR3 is TGTGCCTGGAGTTTGGGGGGGGCGAGCACAGATACGCAGTATTTT. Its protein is CAWSLGGASTDTQYF.